This TCR beta chain was captured by sequencing in a study of T cells after yellow fever vaccination. General study findings and limits: After the booster, approximately 96% of CD4 and around nine tenths of CD8 primary-response clones were re-detected.

The table lists this clonotype with many counts. As yet, its antigen is unknown. V was trimmed by 7 bases and J by 4 bases, leaving 16 bases between them. Germline CDR1 and CDR2: SQVTM and ANQGSEA. This CDR3 comprises 13 residues. Researchers made TCR cDNA using 5'RACE template switching, and this step added a universal primer site and UMIs. TCRdb independently ran MiXCR on the 5' RACE reads; one entry per CDR3 protein. This table holds over 300,000 distinct CDR3 sequences, roughly 4% found once. The chain links TRBV29-1 to TRBJ2-5, with a weak D call TRBD2 (6 bases). The clonotype originates from a man aged 18 to 30 who received the YFV17D yellow fever vaccine. Sequences were derived from PBMCs, sampled 5 days after the yellow fever booster vaccination. The CDR3, as DNA: TGCAGCGCCGACCTTATGGGAGGAGAGACCCAGTACTTC. Translation gives CSADLMGGETQYF.